Shown below are 12 T cell receptor beta chains from a single sample sequenced in a study of naive CD8 T cells in extremely preterm neonates. The data were produced by immunoSEQ multiplex PCR, yet TCRdb's version contains in-frame clones alone and is incomplete. Of about 7,500 clones listed, 95% to 98% are singletons. Without labor or membrane rupture, elective cesareans at roughly 35-43 weeks supplied term cord blood. Sequences were obtained from naive CD8+ T cells from cord blood. The receptors stem from a newborn in good health.

The chain employs TRBV19 and TRBJ1-1; D not certain. CDR3 size: 16 residues. Germline V CDR1 and CDR2: LNHDA, SQIVND (reference sequence). V lost 4 bases and J lost 0, with 15 bases in between. The CDR3 region is CASSRSLWLMNTEAFF. In nucleotides, the CDR3 is TGTGCCAGTAGTAGGTCCTTGTGGCTGATGAACACTGAAGCTTTCTTT.

The genes are TRBV19 and TRBJ1-1, with 9 bases fitting TRBD1. Germline-derived CDR1 and CDR2 are LNHDA and SQIVND (reference sequence). The CDR3 is 15 amino acids. The junction had 7 bases not matched to a gene; V was cut back by 6 bases and J by 2 bases. CDR3 sequence reads: CASRAHTGGNTEAFF. As DNA, the CDR3 is TGTGCCAGTAGAGCACATACAGGGGGCAACACTGAAGCTTTCTTT.

The chain employs TRBV30 and TRBJ2-5, with 8 bases lining up with TRBD1. Germline CDR1 and CDR2: GTSNPN and SVGIG (reference sequence). The length of the CDR3 is 15 residues. The V segment lost 1 base and the J segment 4 bases; nucleotides outside the gene matches: 8. The CDR3 DNA follows: TGTGCCTGGAGTGCTCAGCGGACAGGGTTAGAGACCCAGTACTTC. This translates into CAWSAQRTGLETQYF.

This clone was recorded once. The chain combines TRBV6-5 with TRBJ1-6; the D is unclear. The CDR3 spans 14 residues. Germline V gene lookup returns CDR1 MNHEY and CDR2 SVGAGI. With 0 bases removed from V and 7 bases from J, the gap between germline ends came to 7 bases. CDR3 region: CASSYSTRNSPLHF. The CDR3 DNA reads TGTGCCAGCAGTTACTCGACTAGAAATTCACCCCTCCACTTT.

V is TRBV27 and J is TRBJ2-2, with a tentative D call TRBD1 (6 bases). The CDR3 contains 15 residues. V was trimmed by 5 bases and J by 5 bases, leaving 15 bases between them. Germline CDR1 reads MNHEY; CDR2 reads SMNVEV (reference sequence). The CDR3 nucleotides are TGTGCCAGCAGTCACCCAGGGGTGGGGACCGGGGAGCTGTTTTTT. Protein: CASSHPGVGTGELFF.

This chain's CDR3 is CASSASGGQETQYF. CDR3 nucleotides: TGTGCCAGCAGTGCTAGCGGGGGGCAAGAGACCCAGTACTTC. J is TRBJ2-5 and V is TRBV6-4; 11 nucleotides agree with TRBD2. V lost 4 bases to trimming and J lost 2 bases; unmatched junction nucleotides: 0. This CDR3 is 14 amino acids long. The germline CDR1 and CDR2 sequences are MRHNA and SNTAGT.

The V gene is TRBV4-2, the J gene TRBJ2-7; the match to TRBD2 covers 9 bases. V was clipped by 0 bases and J by 1 base; unmatched bases: 4. Per the germline V gene, CDR1 is LGHNA and CDR2 is YNFKEQ. This CDR3 has 16 amino acids. CDR3 nucleotide sequence: TGTGCCAGCAGCCAAGAAACTAGCGGGCCGTCCTACGAGCAGTACTTC. It yields the protein CASSQETSGPSYEQYF.

The chain joins TRBV2 to TRBJ1-3; the D is unclear. V was shortened by 7 bases and J by 1 base, with 11 bases between the two germline ends. CDR1 is SNHLY, CDR2 FYNNEI, per germline. This CDR3 contains 14 residues. CDR3 DNA: TGTGCCAGCAAGTCAGAGGGATCTGGAAACACCATATATTTT. It encodes CASKSEGSGNTIYF.

V and J are TRBV7-2 and TRBJ2-7; 13 positions match TRBD2. The CDR3 has 15 residues. Germline V gene data show CDR1 as SGHTA and CDR2 as FQGNSA. V lost 5 bases to trimming and J lost 2 bases; unmatched junction nucleotides: 3. CDR3 residues: CASSHGTSGAYEQYF. CDR3 bases: TGTGCCAGCAGCCACGGGACTAGCGGGGCCTACGAGCAGTACTTC. Full variable domain (remainder filled in from reference TRBV7-2 and TRBJ2-7): GAGVSQSPSNKVTEKGKDVELRCDPISGHTALYWYRQSLGQGLEFLIYFQGNSAPDKSGLPSDRFSAERTGGSVSTLTIQRTQQEDSAVYLCASSHGTSGAYEQYFGPGTRLTVT.

The rearrangement links TRBV11-3 to TRBJ2-1; 9 nucleotides line up with TRBD1. The length of the CDR3 is 15 residues. Germline CDR1 and CDR2: SGHNT and YENEEA. After removal of 5 bases from V and 0 bases from J, the junction contained 2 bases not matched to a gene. This CDR3 is CASSPTGGSYNEQFF. CDR3 coding DNA: TGTGCCAGCAGCCCGACAGGGGGCTCCTACAATGAGCAGTTCTTC.

The gene calls are TRBV6-1 and TRBJ2-7, with D maybe TRBD2 (6 bases). This CDR3 comprises 13 residues. The V and J ends lost 10 bases and 0 bases respectively, with 13 bases between them. The germline V gene has CDR1 MNHNS and CDR2 SASEGT. The CDR3 region has the DNA TGTGCCATCAGAGCGGGTAGCTCCTACGAGCAGTACTTC. Its translation is CAIRAGSSYEQYF.

This chain uses TRBV7-9 with TRBJ2-7; 8 bases fit TRBD1. The CDR3 has 15 residues. The ends lost 4 bases at V and 3 bases at J; junction bases unmatched: 8. The germline CDR1 and CDR2 sequences are SEHNR and FQNEAQ (reference sequence). The CDR3 is CASSSPGGAIYEQYF. As DNA, the CDR3 is TGTGCCAGCAGCTCTCCAGGGGGCGCGATCTACGAGCAGTACTTC. Combining the CDR3 with reference TRBV7-9 and TRBJ2-7 gives the whole variable domain DTGVSQNPRHKITKRGQNVTFRCDPISEHNRLYWYRQTLGQGPEFLTYFQNEAQLEKSRLLSDRFSAERPKGSFSTLEIQRTEQGDSAMYLCASSSPGGAIYEQYFGPGTRLTVT.